The 16 T cell receptor beta chains reported below all come from one sample, sequenced in a study of blood T cell repertoires in COVID-19. Here immunoSEQ multiplex PCR was the method, and the copy in TCRdb shows in-frame clones only, minus some. The sample contains roughly 280,000 clones, over 65% of which appear only once. Sequencing was carried out using peripheral blood. These receptors originate from a man aged 55-75 years who had recovered from COVID-19.

CDR3 coding DNA: TGTGCCAGCTCACCCTCCATTACGGGCTATGGCTACACCTTC. It specifies CASSPSITGYGYTF. The V and J genes are TRBV18 and TRBJ1-2, with D uncertain. The CDR3 totals 14 residues. Germline V gene data show CDR1 as KGHSH and CDR2 as LQKENI. The germline V and J ends were trimmed by 3 bases and 4 bases, with 12 bases remaining between them. The variable domain in full, with the rest retrieved from reference TRBV18 and TRBJ1-2, is NAGVMQNPRHLVRRRGQEARLRCSPMKGHSHVYWYRQLPEEGLKFMVYLQKENIIDESGMPKERFSAEFPKEGPSILRIQQVVRGDSAAYFCASSPSITGYGYTFGSGTRLTVV.

J is TRBJ1-1 and V is TRBV6-5; D not certain. Germline CDR1 MNHEY, CDR2 SVGAGI. The CDR3 is made up of 13 amino acids. V shed 7 bases and J shed 5 bases, with 14 bases lying between them. The CDR3, as DNA: TGTGCCAGCATCGGGGTTAGAGGGACTGAAGCTTTCTTT. This codes for CASIGVRGTEAFF.

This clone was detected only a few times. The V call is TRBV28, the J call TRBJ1-6; perhaps TRBD1 as D (6 bases). CDR1 is MDHEN, CDR2 SYDVKM, per germline. The germline V and J ends were trimmed by 1 base and 7 bases, with 14 bases remaining between them. This CDR3 region has 16 residues. The CDR3 DNA sequence: TGTGCCAGCAGTTTATCCGACAGGTTTTACAATTCACCCCTCCACTTT. Its protein is CASSLSDRFYNSPLHF. Full variable domain (missing parts from reference TRBV28 and TRBJ1-6): DVKVTQSSRYLVKRTGEKVFLECVQDMDHENMFWYRQDPGLGLRLIYFSYDVKMKEKGDIPEGYSVSREKKERFSLILESASTNQTSMYLCASSLSDRFYNSPLHFGNGTRLTVT.

V gene TRBV19 combines with J gene TRBJ2-1; a possible D gene is TRBD1 (6 bases). CDR1 and CDR2 (germline): LNHDA, SQIVND (reference sequence). The CDR3 extends over 18 amino acids. The V end was cut by 7 bases, the J end by 0 bases, with 22 bases between. The CDR3 spells CASTADSDIRSSYNEQFF. For the CDR3, the DNA is TGTGCCAGTACGGCGGACAGTGACATAAGGAGCTCCTACAATGAGCAGTTCTTC.

The chain combines TRBV5-1 with TRBJ1-5, with 7 bases aligning to TRBD1. Germline V lookup: CDR1 SGHRS, CDR2 YFSETQ. The CDR3 extends over 15 amino acids. V was clipped by 0 bases and J by 5 bases; unmatched bases: 5. The CDR3 region has the DNA TGCGCCAGCAGCTTGGGGGGGACAGTCGATCAGCCCCAGCATTTT. Translated: CASSLGGTVDQPQHF.

The rearrangement joins TRBV28 to TRBJ1-1, with D possibly being TRBD1 (5 bases). Trimming took off 6 bases at V and 1 base at J, with 21 bases between the two ends. Germline loops: CDR1 MDHEN, CDR2 SYDVKM. There are 17 residues in the CDR3. CDR3 nucleotide sequence: TGTGCCAGCAGCCCCCCTGGGGGGTCGGGGGGGAACACTGAAGCTTTCTTT. Residues: CASSPPGGSGGNTEAFF.

This clone was found many times. This specimen includes other DNA sequences encoding the same CDR3. The CDR3 protein is CASSLAGGNQPQHF. CDR3 in DNA: TGCGCCAGCAGCTTGGCAGGGGGCAATCAGCCCCAGCATTTT. The chain recombines TRBV5-1 with TRBJ1-5; tentatively, D is TRBD1 (6 bases). CDR1 is SGHRS, CDR2 YFSETQ, per germline. The germline V and J ends were trimmed by 0 bases and 2 bases, with 6 bases remaining between them. This CDR3 spans 14 amino acids. Together with reference TRBV5-1 and TRBJ1-5, the CDR3 gives the full variable domain: KAGVTQTPRYLIKTRGQQVTLSCSPISGHRSVSWYQQTPGQGLQFLFEYFSETQRNKGNFPGRFSGRQFSNSRSEMNVSTLELGDSALYLCASSLAGGNQPQHFGDGTRLSIL.

CDR3 DNA sequence: TGTGCCAGCACCAAGGGACAGGTGAACACTGAAGCTTTCTTT. This translates into CASTKGQVNTEAFF. The J gene is TRBJ1-1, the V gene TRBV7-9; 8 bases map to TRBD1. The germline V gene encodes CDR1 SEHNR and CDR2 FQNEAQ (reference sequence). This CDR3 comprises 14 residues. V lost 7 bases to trimming and J lost 0 bases; unmatched junction nucleotides: 4. The full variable domain, rest sourced from reference TRBV7-9 and TRBJ1-1, is DTGVSQNPRHKITKRGQNVTFRCDPISEHNRLYWYRQTLGQGPEFLTYFQNEAQLEKSRLLSDRFSAERPKGSFSTLEIQRTEQGDSAMYLCASTKGQVNTEAFFGQGTRLTVV.

V gene TRBV27 combines with J gene TRBJ2-1, with D perhaps matching TRBD2 (7 bases). Germline CDR1 and CDR2: MNHEY and SMNVEV (reference sequence). V was pared by 2 bases and J by 7 bases, with 15 bases between. The CDR3 has 15 residues. The CDR3 nucleotides are TGTGCCAGCAGTTTAAGGGGGGGCCATGGGAATGAGCAGTTCTTC. It encodes CASSLRGGHGNEQFF.

V gene TRBV7-2 combines with J gene TRBJ2-2; possibly TRBD2 for D (6 bases). Germline V gene lookup returns CDR1 SGHTA and CDR2 FQGNSA. The CDR3 sequence is 15 residues long. V was pared by 5 bases and J by 1 base, with 11 bases between. CDR3 bases: TGTGCCAGCAGCGGGAGGAGCGGGAACACCGGGGAGCTGTTTTTT. Its translation: CASSGRSGNTGELFF.

This clone was found once. The chain carries TRBV15 and TRBJ2-7; D is unresolved. V was shortened by 0 bases and J by 3 bases, with 9 bases between the two germline ends. The CDR3 is 14 amino acids. Germline lookup yields CDR1 LNHNV and CDR2 YYDKDF (reference sequence). The CDR3 coding sequence is TGTGCCACCAGCAGAGAGAATCCGAGCTACGAGCAGTACTTC. Amino acids: CATSRENPSYEQYF.

The chain joins TRBV6-2 or TRBV6-3 to TRBJ2-3; 7 bases match TRBD2. The V gene end was trimmed by 6 bases and the J gene end by 6 bases; junction bases not matched to a gene: 6. The CDR3 has 13 residues. CDR1 MNHEY and CDR2 SVGEGT come from the germline V gene. CDR3: CASSRLAEDTQYF. The CDR3 DNA sequence: TGTGCCAGCAGCAGACTAGCTGAGGATACGCAGTATTTT.

V gene TRBV6-6 combines with J gene TRBJ1-1; TRBD1 matches at 9 bases. Looked up from germline, CDR1 is MNHNY and CDR2 is SVGAGI (reference sequence). The V and J ends lost 4 bases and 1 base, in that order; junction bases with no gene match: 4. The CDR3 is made up of 15 amino acids. This CDR3 is CASSFRTGENTEAFF. The CDR3 DNA sequence: TGTGCCAGCAGTTTCAGGACAGGGGAGAACACTGAAGCTTTCTTT.

The chain combines TRBV19 with TRBJ1-1; tentative D call: TRBD1 (6 bases). Germline V gene sequence: CDR1 LNHDA, CDR2 SQIVND (reference sequence). Trimming pared 7 bases from V and 4 bases from J, leaving 19 bases between. The CDR3 contains 15 residues. CDR3 protein: CASKDQGRSGTEAFF. CDR3 in DNA: TGTGCCAGTAAGGATCAGGGGCGCAGTGGCACTGAAGCTTTCTTT.

The genes are TRBV7-2 and TRBJ1-5; 7 nucleotides match TRBD1. Trimming at V came to 6 bases and at J to 2 bases, leaving 7 bases not matched to a gene. The length of the CDR3 is 15 residues. CDR1 and CDR2 (germline): SGHTA, FQGNSA. The CDR3 DNA is TGTGCCAGCAGTCGGGACAGCAGGGGCAATCAGCCCCAGCATTTT. This sequence encodes CASSRDSRGNQPQHF.

The rearrangement uses TRBV5-6 and TRBJ2-3; D possibly corresponds to TRBD1 (6 bases). This CDR3 spans 16 amino acids. V lost 4 bases and J 4 bases, leaving 19 bases between the germline ends. CDR1 is SGHDT and CDR2 is YYEEEE in the germline V gene. The CDR3 reads CASSILTGTSADTQYF. CDR3 in DNA: TGTGCCAGCAGCATCCTGACAGGTACAAGTGCAGATACGCAGTATTTT.